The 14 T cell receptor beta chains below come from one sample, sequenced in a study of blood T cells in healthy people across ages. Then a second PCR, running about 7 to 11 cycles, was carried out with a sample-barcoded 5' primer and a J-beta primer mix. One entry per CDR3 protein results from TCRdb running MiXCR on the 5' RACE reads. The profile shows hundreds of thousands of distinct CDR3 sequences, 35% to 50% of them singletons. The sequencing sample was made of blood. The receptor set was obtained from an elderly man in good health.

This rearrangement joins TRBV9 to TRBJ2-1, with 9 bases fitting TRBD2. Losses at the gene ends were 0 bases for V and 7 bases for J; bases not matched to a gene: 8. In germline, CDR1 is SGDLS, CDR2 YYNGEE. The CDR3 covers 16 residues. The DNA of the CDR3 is TGTGCCAGCAGCGTAGGGGCTAGCGGGATGTCAAATGAGCAGTTCTTC. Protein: CASSVGASGMSNEQFF.

Written as DNA, the CDR3 is TGTGCCAGCATCAAGGTTCCGAACTCCTACGAGCAGTACTTC. Translation: CASIKVPNSYEQYF. The chain carries TRBV21-1 and TRBJ2-7. TRBV21-1 has pseudogene status. The CDR3 consists of 14 residues.

The CDR3 is CASYRSGNSPLHF. CDR3 nucleotide sequence: TGTGCCAGCTACCGTAGTGGTAATTCACCCCTCCACTTT. This rearrangement joins TRBV28 to TRBJ1-6; D gene ambiguous. The V end lost 8 bases, the J end lost 6 bases, and 11 bases lay between the germline ends. The CDR3 runs 13 residues. Germline V lookup: CDR1 MDHEN, CDR2 SYDVKM. Looking up the rest from reference TRBV28 and TRBJ1-6 gives the full variable domain: DVKVTQSSRYLVKRTGEKVFLECVQDMDHENMFWYRQDPGLGLRLIYFSYDVKMKEKGDIPEGYSVSREKKERFSLILESASTNQTSMYLCASYRSGNSPLHFGNGTRLTVT.

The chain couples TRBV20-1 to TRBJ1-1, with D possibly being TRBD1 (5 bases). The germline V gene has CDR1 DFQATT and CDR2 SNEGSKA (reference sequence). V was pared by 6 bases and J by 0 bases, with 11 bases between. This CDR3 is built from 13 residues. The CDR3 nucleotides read TGCAGTGCCCTACAGGCGATGAACACTGAAGCTTTCTTT. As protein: CSALQAMNTEAFF.

This CDR3 is CASSYRDRSSYNEQFF. The DNA of the CDR3 is TGTGCCAGCAGTTACCGTGACAGGAGCTCCTACAATGAGCAGTTCTTC. The J gene is TRBJ2-1, the V gene TRBV6-6, with D possibly matching TRBD1 (6 bases). The V gene lost 2 bases and the J gene lost 0 bases, with 11 bases spanning the gap. This CDR3 spans 16 amino acids. Germline V gene data show CDR1 as MNHNY and CDR2 as SVGAGI (reference sequence).

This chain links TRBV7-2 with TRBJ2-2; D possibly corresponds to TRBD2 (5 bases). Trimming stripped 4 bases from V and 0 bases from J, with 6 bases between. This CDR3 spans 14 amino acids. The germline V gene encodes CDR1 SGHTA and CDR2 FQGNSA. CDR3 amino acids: CASSWTSNTGELFF. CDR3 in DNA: TGTGCCAGCAGCTGGACTTCGAACACCGGGGAGCTGTTTTTT.

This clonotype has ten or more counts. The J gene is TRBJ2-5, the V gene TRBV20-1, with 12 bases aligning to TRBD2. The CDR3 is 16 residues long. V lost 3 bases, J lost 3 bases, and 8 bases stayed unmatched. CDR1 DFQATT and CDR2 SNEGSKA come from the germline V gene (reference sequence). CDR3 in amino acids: CSASHPSGGVKETQYF. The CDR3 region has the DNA TGCAGTGCTAGCCACCCTAGCGGGGGGGTTAAAGAGACCCAGTACTTC.

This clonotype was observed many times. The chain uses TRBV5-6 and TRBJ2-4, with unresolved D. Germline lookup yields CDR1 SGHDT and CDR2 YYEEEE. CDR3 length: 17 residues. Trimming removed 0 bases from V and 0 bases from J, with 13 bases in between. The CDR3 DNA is TGTGCCAGCAGCTTGGACCCTTTTGGGGTAGCCAAAAACATTCAGTACTTC. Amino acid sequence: CASSLDPFGVAKNIQYF.

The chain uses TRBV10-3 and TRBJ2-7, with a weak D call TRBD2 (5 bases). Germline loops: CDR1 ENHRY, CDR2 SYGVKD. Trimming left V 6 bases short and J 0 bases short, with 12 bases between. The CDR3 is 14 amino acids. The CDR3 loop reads CAIRDHRGSYEQYF. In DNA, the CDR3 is TGTGCCATCAGAGACCATCGGGGCTCCTACGAGCAGTACTTC.

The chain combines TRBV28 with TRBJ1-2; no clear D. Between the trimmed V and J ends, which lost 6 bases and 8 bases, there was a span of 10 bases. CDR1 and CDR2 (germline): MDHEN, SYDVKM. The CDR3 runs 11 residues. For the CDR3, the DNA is TGTGCCAGCAGATCCAGTTCGGGCTACACCTTC. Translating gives CASRSSSGYTF.

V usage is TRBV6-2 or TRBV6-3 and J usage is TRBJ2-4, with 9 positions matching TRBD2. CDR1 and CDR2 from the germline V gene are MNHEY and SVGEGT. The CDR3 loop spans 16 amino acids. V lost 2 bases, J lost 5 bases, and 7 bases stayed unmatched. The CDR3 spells CASSYPTSGDENIQYF. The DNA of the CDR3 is TGTGCCAGCAGTTACCCGACTAGCGGAGACGAAAACATTCAGTACTTC.

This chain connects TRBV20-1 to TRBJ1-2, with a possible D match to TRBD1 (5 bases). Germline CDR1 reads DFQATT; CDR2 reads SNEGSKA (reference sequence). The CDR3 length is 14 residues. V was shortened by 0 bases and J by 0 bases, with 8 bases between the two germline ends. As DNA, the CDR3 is TGCAGTGCTAGAGATCGGGGCACTAACTATGGCTACACCTTC. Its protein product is CSARDRGTNYGYTF.

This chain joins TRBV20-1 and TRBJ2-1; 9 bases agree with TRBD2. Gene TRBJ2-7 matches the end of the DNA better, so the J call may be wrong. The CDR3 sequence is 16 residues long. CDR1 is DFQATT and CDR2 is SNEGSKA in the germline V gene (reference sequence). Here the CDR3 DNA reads TGCAGTGCTCCCCCCCGTAGCGGGAGCTCCTACAATGAGCAGTACTTC. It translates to CSAPPRSGSSYNEQYF.

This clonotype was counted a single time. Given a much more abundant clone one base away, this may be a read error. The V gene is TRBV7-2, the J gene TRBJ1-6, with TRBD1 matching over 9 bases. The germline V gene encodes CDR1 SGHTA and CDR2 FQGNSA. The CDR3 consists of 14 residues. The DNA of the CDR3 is TGTGCCAGCAGCATTGGACAGGGGAACTCACCCCCCCACTTT. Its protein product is CASSIGQGNSPPHF.